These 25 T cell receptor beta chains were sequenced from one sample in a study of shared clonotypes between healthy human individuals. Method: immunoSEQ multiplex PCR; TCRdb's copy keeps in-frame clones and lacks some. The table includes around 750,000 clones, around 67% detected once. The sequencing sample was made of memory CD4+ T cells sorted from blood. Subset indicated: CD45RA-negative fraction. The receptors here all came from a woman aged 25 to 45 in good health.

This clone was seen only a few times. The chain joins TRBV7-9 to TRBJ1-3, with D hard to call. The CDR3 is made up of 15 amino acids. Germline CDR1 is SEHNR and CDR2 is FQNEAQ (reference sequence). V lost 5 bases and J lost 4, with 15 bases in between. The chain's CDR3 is CASSPVLITGNTIYF. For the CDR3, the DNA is TGTGCCAGCAGCCCAGTCCTGATCACGGGAAACACCATATATTTT.

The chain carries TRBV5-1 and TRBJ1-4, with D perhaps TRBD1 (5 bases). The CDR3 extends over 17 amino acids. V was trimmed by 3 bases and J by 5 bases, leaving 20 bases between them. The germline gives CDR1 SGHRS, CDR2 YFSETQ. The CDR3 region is CASSYGGNAGPNEKLFF. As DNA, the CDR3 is TGCGCCAGCAGCTACGGGGGGAATGCGGGCCCCAATGAAAAACTGTTTTTT.

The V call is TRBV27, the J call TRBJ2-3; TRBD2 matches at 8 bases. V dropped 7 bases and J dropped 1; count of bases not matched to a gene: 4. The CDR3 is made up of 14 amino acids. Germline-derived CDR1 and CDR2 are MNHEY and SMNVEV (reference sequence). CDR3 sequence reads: CASTKTSGTDTQYF. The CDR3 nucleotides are TGTGCCAGCACCAAGACTAGCGGCACAGATACGCAGTATTTT.

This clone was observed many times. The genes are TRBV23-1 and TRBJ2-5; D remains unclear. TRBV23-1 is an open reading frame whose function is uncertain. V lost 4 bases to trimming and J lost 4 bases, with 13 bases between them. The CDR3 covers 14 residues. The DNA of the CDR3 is TGCGCCAGCAGTCGACTCGAACAACGAGAGACCCAGTACTTC. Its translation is CASSRLEQRETQYF.

In DNA form, the CDR3 reads TGTGCCAGCAGCGGACAGGGAGGTTGGTACAATGAGCAGTTCTTC. Translated, it gives CASSGQGGWYNEQFF. J is TRBJ2-1 and V is TRBV6-1; 8 bases line up with TRBD1. CDR1 and CDR2 from the germline V gene are MNHNS and SASEGT. Unmatched junction bases numbered 8, after V lost 6 bases and J lost 4 bases. This CDR3 has 15 amino acids.

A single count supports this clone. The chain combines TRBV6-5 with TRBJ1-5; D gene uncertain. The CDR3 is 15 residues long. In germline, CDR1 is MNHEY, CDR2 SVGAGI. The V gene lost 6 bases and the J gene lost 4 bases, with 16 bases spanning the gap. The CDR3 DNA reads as TGTGCCAGCAGCCGAACACAGAGCTCAAATCAGCCCCAGCATTTT. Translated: CASSRTQSSNQPQHF.

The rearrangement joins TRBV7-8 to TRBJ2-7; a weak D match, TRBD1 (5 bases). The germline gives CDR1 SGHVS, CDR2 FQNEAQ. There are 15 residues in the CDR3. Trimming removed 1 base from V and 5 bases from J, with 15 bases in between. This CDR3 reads CASSLDGAGVDEQYF. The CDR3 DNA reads TGTGCCAGCAGCTTAGATGGGGCAGGAGTTGACGAGCAGTACTTC. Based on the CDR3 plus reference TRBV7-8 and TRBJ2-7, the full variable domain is GAGVSQSPRYKVAKRGQDVALRCDPISGHVSLFWYQQALGQGPEFLTYFQNEAQLDKSGLPSDRFFAERPEGSVSTLKIQRTQQEDSAVYLCASSLDGAGVDEQYFGPGTRLTVT.

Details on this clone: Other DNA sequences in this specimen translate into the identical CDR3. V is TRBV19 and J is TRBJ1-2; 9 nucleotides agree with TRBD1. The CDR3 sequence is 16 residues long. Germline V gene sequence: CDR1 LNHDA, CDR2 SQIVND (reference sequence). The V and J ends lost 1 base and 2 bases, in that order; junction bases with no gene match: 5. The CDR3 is CASSIGGTGPNYGYTF. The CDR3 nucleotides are TGTGCCAGTAGTATAGGGGGGACAGGGCCCAACTATGGCTACACCTTC.

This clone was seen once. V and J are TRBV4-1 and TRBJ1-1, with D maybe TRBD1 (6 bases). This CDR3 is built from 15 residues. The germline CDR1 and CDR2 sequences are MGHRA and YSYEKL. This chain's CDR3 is CASTKGGSGNTEAFF. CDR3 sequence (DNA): TGCGCTTCAACTAAGGGGGGCTCAGGTAACACTGAAGCTTTCTTT.

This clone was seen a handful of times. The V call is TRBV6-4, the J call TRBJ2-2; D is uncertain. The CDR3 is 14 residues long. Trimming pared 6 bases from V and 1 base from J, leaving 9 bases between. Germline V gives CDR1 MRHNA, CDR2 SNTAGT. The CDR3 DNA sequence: TGTGCCAGCAGGCACAGCGAGAACACCGGGGAGCTGTTTTTT. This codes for CASRHSENTGELFF.

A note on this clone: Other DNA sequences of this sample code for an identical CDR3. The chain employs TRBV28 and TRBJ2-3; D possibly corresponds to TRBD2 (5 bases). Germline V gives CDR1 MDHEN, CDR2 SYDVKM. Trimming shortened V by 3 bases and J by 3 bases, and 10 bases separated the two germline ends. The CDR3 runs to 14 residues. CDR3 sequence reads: CASSFGGPTDTQYF. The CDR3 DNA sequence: TGTGCCAGCAGTTTCGGAGGACCGACAGATACGCAGTATTTT.

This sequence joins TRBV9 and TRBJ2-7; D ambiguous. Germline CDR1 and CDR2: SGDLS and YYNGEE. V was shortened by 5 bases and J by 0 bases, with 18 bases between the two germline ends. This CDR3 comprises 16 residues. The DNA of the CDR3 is TGTGCCAGCAGGGCGGTCAAGCCCCTTTTCTCCTACGAGCAGTACTTC. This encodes CASRAVKPLFSYEQYF.

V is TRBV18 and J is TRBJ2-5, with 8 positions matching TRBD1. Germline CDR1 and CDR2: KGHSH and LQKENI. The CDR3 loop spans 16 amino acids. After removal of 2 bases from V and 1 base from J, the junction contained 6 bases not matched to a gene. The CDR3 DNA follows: TGTGCCAGCTCACCAGCGACAGGGGTGGGCCAAGAGACCCAGTACTTC. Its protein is CASSPATGVGQETQYF. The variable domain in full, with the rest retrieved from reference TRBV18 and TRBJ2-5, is NAGVMQNPRHLVRRRGQEARLRCSPMKGHSHVYWYRQLPEEGLKFMVYLQKENIIDESGMPKERFSAEFPKEGPSILRIQQVVRGDSAAYFCASSPATGVGQETQYFGPGTRLLVL.

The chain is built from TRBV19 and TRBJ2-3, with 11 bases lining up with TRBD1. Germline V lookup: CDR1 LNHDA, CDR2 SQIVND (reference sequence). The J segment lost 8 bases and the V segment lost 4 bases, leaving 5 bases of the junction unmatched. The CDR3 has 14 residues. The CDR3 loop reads CASSTDRGLGTQYF. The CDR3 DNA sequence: TGTGCCAGTAGTACGGACAGGGGGCTGGGTACGCAGTATTTT.

In nucleotides, the CDR3 is TGTGCCAGCAGCCTTCAGGGGGCCGGGGGCAATCAGCCCCAGCATTTT. It encodes CASSLQGAGGNQPQHF. The V call is TRBV7-2, the J call TRBJ1-5; 8 bases match TRBD1. This CDR3 is 16 amino acids long. The V gene end was trimmed by 5 bases and the J gene end by 2 bases; junction bases not matched to a gene: 8. CDR1 and CDR2 from the germline V gene are SGHTA and FQGNSA.

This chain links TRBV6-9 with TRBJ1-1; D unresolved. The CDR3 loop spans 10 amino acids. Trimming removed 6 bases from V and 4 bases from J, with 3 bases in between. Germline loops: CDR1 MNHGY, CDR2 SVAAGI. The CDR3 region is CASRGTEAFF. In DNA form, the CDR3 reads TGTGCCAGCAGAGGCACTGAAGCTTTCTTT.

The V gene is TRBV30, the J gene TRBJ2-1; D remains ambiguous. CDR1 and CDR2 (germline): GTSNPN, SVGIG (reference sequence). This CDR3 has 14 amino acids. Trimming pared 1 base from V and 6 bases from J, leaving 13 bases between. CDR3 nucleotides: TGTGCCTGGAGTGGACGGTCCGGTAGCAATGAGCAGTTCTTC. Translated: CAWSGRSGSNEQFF. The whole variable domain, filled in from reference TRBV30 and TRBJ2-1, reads SQTIHQWPATLVQPVGSPLSLECTVEGTSNPNLYWYRQAAGRGLQLLFYSVGIGQISSEVPQNLSASRPQDRQFILSSKKLLLSDSGFYLCAWSGRSGSNEQFFGPGTRLTVL.

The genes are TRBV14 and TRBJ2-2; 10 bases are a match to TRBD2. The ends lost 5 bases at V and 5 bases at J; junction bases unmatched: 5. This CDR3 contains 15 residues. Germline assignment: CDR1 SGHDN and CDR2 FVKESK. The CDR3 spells CASSFVAGGTGELFF. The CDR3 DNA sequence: TGTGCCAGCAGCTTTGTAGCGGGAGGTACCGGGGAGCTGTTTTTT. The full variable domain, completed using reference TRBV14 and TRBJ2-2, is EAGVTQFPSHSVIEKGQTVTLRCDPISGHDNLYWYRRVMGKEIKFLLHFVKESKQDESGMPNNRFLAERTGGTYSTLKVQPAELEDSGVYFCASSFVAGGTGELFFGEGSRLTVL.

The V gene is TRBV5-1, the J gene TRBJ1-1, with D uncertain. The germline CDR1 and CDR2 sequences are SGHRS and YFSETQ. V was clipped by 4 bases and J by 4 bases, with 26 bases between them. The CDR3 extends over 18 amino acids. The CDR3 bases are TGCGCCAGCAGCCCTCTAAAATTTTTCGGGCAGCAGAGCACTGAAGCTTTCTTT. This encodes CASSPLKFFGQQSTEAFF.

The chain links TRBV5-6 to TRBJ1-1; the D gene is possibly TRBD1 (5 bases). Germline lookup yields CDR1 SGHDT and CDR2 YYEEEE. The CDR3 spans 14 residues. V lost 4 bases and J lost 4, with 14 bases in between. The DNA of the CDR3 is TGTGCCAGCAGCACCAGCCAGGGCCCCACTGAAGCTTTCTTT. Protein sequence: CASSTSQGPTEAFF.

This CDR3 reads CASSLGLTGELFF. The CDR3 nucleotides read TGTGCCAGCAGCTTAGGACTCACCGGGGAGCTGTTTTTT. The chain joins TRBV11-3 to TRBJ2-2; D is unresolved. Trimming shortened V by 1 base and J by 4 bases, and 4 bases separated the two germline ends. CDR3 length: 13 amino acids. Germline lookup yields CDR1 SGHNT and CDR2 YENEEA.

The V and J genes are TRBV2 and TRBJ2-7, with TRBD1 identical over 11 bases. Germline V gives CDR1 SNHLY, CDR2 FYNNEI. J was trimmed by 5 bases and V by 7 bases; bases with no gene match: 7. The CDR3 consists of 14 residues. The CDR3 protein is CASILRTGGNEQYF. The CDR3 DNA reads TGTGCCAGCATACTACGGACAGGGGGCAACGAGCAGTACTTC.

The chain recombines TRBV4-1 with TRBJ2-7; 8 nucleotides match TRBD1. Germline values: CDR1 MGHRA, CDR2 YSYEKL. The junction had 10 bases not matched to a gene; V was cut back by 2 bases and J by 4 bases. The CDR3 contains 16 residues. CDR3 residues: CASSQKPGQAGYEQYF. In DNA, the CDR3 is TGCGCCAGCAGCCAAAAACCGGGACAGGCAGGATACGAGCAGTACTTC.

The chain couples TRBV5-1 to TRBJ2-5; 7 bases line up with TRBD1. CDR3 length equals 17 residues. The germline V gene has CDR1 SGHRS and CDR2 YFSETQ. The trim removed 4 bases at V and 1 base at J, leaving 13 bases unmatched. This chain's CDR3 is CASSPYLLGQLQETQYF. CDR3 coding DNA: TGCGCCAGCAGCCCGTACCTGCTGGGACAGCTCCAAGAGACCCAGTACTTC.

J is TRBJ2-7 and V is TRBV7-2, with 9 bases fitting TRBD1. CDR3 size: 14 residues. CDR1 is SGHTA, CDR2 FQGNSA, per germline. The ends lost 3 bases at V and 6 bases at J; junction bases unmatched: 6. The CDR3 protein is CASSLGQGLGEQYF. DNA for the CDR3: TGTGCCAGCAGCTTGGGACAGGGTTTAGGCGAGCAGTACTTC.